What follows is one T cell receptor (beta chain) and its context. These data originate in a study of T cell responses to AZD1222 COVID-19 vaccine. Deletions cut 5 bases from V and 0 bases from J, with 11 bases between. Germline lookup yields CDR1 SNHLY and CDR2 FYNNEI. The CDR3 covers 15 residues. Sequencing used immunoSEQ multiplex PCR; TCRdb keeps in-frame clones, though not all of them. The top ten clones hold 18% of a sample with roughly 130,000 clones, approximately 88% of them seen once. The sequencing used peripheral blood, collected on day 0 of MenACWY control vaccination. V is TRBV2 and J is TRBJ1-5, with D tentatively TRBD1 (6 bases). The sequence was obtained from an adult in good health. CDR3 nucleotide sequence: TGTGCCAGCAGTTATCAGGGGTCTAGCAATCAGCCCCAGCATTTT. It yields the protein CASSYQGSSNQPQHF.